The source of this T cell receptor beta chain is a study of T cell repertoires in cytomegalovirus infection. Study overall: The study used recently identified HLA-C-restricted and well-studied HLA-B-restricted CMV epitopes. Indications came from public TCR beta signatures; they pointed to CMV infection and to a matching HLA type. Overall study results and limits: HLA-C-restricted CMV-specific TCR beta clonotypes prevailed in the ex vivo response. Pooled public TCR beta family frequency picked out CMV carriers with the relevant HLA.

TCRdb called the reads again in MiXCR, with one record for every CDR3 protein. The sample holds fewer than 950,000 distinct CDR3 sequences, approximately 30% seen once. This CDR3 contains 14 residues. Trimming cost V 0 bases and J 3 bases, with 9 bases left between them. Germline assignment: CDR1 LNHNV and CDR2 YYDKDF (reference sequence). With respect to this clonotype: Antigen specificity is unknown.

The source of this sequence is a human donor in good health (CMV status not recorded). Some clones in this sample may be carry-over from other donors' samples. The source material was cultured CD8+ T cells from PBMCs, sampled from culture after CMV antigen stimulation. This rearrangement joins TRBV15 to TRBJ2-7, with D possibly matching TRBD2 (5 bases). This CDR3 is CATSRDRGDYEQYV. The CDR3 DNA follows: TGTGCCACCAGCAGAGATCGGGGTGACTACGAGCAGTACGTC.